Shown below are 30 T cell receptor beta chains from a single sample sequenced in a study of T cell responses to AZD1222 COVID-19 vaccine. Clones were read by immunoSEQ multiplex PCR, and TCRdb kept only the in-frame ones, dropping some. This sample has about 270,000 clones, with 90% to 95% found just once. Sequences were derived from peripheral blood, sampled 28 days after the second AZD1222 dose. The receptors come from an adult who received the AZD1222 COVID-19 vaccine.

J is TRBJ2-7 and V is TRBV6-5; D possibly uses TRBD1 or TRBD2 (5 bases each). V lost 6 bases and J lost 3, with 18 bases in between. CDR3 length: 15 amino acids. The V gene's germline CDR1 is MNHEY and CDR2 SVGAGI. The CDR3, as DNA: TGTGCCAGCAGACTTACCGGGACGGACCTCTACGAGCAGTACTTC. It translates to CASRLTGTDLYEQYF.

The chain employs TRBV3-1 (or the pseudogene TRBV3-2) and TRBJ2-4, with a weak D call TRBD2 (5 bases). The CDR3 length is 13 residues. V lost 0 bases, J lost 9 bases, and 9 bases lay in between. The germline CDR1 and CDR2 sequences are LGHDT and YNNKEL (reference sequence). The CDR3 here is CASSQESRGIQYF. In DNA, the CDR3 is TGTGCCAGCAGCCAAGAGAGCCGGGGCATTCAGTACTTC.

DNA for the CDR3: TGTGCCAGCAGTTTAAGGAGTCCCCAAGGGACGGGGGGCCTACCCCGGCAGTACTTC. Translation gives CASSLRSPQGTGGLPRQYF. This chain connects TRBV27 to TRBJ2-7, with D maybe TRBD2 (7 bases). CDR1 and CDR2 (germline): MNHEY, SMNVEV (reference sequence). This CDR3 comprises 19 residues. Trimming removed 2 bases at V and 9 bases at J, with 32 bases between.

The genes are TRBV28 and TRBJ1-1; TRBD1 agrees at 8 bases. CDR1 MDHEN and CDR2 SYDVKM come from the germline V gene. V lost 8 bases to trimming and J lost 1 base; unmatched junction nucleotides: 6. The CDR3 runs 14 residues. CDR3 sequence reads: CASVQGARNTEAFF. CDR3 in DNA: TGTGCCAGCGTCCAGGGGGCTAGGAACACTGAAGCTTTCTTT.

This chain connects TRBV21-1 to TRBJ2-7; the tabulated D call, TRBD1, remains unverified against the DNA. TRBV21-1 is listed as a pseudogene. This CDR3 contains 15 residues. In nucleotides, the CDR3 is TGTGCCAGCAGCAAATTTAGTGACAGGTCCTACGAGCAGTACTTC. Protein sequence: CASSKFSDRSYEQYF.

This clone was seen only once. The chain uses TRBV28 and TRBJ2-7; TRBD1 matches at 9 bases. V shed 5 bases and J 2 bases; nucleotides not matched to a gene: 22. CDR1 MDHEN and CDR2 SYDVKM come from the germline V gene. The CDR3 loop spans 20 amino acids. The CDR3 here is CASSLQKSPAGTGLPYEQYF. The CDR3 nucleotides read TGTGCCAGCAGTCTCCAGAAGTCCCCCGCCGGGACAGGGTTACCCTACGAGCAGTACTTC.

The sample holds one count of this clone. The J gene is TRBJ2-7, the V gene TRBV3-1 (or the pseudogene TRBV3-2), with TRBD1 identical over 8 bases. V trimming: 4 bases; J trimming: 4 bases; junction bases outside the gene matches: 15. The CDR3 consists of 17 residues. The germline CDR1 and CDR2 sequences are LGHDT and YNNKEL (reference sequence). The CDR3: CASSLIRDRGPSYEQYF. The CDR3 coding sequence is TGTGCCAGCAGCCTCATCCGCGACAGGGGTCCCTCATACGAGCAGTACTTC.

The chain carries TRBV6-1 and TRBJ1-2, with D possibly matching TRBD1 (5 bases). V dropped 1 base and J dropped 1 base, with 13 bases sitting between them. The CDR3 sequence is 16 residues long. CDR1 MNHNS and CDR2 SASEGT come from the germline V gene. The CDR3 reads CASSEGGMHGNYGYTF. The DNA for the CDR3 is TGTGCCAGCAGTGAAGGGGGGATGCACGGTAACTATGGCTACACCTTC.

The CDR3 DNA is TGTGCCAGCAACCACTCGACAGGGCCCCTCGGCTACACCTTC. Its protein is CASNHSTGPLGYTF. The V gene is TRBV6-5, the J gene TRBJ1-2; 7 bases fit TRBD1. V shed 7 bases, J shed 8 bases, and the junction held 13 bases outside the gene matches. The germline V gene encodes CDR1 MNHEY and CDR2 SVGAGI. CDR3 size: 14 residues.

The CDR3 sequence: CASSVVPRDEQFF. The CDR3, as DNA: TGTGCCAGCAGCGTAGTTCCGCGCGATGAGCAGTTCTTC. J is TRBJ2-1 and V is TRBV9; D remains ambiguous. The V end was cut by 0 bases, the J end by 8 bases, with 9 bases between. Germline CDR1 and CDR2: SGDLS and YYNGEE. The CDR3 is 13 residues long.

DNA of the CDR3: TGTGCCAGCAGCCCCGGGAGGGGACAGGGGGCTTACGAGCAGTACTTC. This codes for CASSPGRGQGAYEQYF. The rearrangement joins TRBV7-9 to TRBJ2-7; 12 nucleotides agree with TRBD1. CDR3 length: 16 amino acids. Germline V gene data show CDR1 as SEHNR and CDR2 as FQNEAQ (reference sequence). Trimming cost V 5 bases and J 4 bases; bases outside gene matches: 9.

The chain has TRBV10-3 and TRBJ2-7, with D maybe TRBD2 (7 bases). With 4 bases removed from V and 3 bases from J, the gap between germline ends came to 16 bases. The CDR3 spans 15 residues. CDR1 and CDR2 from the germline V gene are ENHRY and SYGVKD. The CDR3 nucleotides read TGTGCCATCAGTGTCTCAGGGGAGGGCAACTACGAGCAGTACTTC. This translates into CAISVSGEGNYEQYF.

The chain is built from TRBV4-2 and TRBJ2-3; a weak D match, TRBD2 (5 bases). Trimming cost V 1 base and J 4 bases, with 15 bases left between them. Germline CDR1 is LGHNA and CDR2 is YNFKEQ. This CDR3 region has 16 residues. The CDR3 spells CASSQVLADAADTQYF. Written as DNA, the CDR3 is TGTGCCAGCAGCCAAGTCCTAGCAGATGCTGCAGATACGCAGTATTTT.

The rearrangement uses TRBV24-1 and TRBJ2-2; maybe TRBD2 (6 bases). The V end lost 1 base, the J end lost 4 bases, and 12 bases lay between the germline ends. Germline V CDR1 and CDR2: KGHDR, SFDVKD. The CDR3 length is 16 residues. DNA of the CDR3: TGTGCCACCAGTGATTTTGGGAGGAGCCCCACCGGGGAGCTGTTTTTT. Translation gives CATSDFGRSPTGELFF.

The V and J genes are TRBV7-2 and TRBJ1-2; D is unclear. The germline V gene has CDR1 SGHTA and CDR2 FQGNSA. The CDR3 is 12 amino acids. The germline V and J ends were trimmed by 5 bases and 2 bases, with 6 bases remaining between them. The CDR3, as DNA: TGTGCCAGCAGCGTGGAGAACTATGGCTACACCTTC. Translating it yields CASSVENYGYTF.

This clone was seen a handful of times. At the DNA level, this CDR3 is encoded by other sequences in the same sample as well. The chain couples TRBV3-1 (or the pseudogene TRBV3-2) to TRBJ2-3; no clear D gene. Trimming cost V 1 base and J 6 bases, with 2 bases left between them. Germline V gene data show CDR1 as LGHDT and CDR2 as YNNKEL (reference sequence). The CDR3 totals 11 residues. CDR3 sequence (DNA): TGTGCCAGCAGCCAAGTGGATACGCAGTATTTT. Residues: CASSQVDTQYF.

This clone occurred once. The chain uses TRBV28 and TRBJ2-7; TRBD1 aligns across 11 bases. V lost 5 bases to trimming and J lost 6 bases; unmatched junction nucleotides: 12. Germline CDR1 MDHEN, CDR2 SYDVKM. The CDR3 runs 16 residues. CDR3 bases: TGTGCCAGCAGTCCACCCGCGGGGACAGGGGGGCTCGAGCAGTACTTC. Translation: CASSPPAGTGGLEQYF.

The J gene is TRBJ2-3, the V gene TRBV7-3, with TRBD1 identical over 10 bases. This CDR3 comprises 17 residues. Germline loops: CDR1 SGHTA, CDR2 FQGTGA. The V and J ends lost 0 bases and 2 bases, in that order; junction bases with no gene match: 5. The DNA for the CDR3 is TGTGCCAGCAGCTTAACGGGGACAGGGGATATCACAGATACGCAGTATTTT. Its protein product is CASSLTGTGDITDTQYF. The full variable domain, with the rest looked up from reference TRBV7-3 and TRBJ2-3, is GAGVSQTPSNKVTEKGKYVELRCDPISGHTALYWYRQSLGQGPEFLIYFQGTGAADDSGLPNDRFFAVRPEGSVSTLKIQRTERGDSAVYLCASSLTGTGDITDTQYFGPGTRLTVL.

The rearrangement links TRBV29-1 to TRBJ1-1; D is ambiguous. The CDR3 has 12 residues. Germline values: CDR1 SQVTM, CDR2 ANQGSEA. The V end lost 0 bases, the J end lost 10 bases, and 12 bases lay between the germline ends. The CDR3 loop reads CSVEDRSEPAFF. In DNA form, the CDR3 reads TGCAGCGTTGAAGATCGTTCGGAACCAGCTTTCTTT.

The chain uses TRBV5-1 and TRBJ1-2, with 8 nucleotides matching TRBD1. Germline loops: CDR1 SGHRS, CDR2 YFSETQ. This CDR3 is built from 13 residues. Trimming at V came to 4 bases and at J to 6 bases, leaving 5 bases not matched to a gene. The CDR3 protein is CASSQDRADGYTF. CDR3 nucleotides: TGCGCCAGCAGCCAGGACAGGGCGGATGGCTACACCTTC.

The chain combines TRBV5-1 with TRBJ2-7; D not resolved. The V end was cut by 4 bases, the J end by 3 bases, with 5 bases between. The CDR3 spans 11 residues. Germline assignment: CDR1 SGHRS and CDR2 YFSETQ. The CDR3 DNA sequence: TGCGCCAGCAGCCAGAACTACGAGCAGTACTTC. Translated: CASSQNYEQYF.

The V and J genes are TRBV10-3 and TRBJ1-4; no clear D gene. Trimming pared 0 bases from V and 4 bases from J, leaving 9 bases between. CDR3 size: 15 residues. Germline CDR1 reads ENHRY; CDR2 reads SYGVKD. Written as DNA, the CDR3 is TGTGCCATCAGTGAGTCGGACGGGAATAATGAAAAACTGTTTTTT. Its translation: CAISESDGNNEKLFF.

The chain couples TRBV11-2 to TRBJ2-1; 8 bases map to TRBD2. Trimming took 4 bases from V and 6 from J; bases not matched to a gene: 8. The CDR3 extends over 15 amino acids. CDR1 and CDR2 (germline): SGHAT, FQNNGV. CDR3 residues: CASSSLAAKTNEQFF. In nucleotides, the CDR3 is TGTGCCAGCAGCTCACTAGCGGCCAAGACCAATGAGCAGTTCTTC.

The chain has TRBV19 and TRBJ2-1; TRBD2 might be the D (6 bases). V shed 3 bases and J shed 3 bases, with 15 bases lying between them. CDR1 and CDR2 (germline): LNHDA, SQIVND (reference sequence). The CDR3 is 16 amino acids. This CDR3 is CASSIIWAGIYNEQFF. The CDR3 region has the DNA TGTGCCAGTAGTATTATTTGGGCGGGAATCTACAATGAGCAGTTCTTC.

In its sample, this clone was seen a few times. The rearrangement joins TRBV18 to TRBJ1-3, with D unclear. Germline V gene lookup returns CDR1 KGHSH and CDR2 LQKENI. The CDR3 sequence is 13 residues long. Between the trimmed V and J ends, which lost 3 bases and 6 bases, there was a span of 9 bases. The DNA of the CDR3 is TGTGCCAGCTCACCGGGAGGGCTAAACACCATATATTTT. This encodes CASSPGGLNTIYF.

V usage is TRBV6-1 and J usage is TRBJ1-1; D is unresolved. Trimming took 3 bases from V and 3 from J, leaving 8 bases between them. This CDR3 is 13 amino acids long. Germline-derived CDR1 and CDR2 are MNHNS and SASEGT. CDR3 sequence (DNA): TGTGCCAGCAGTGAGGGCCCTTACACTGAAGCTTTCTTT. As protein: CASSEGPYTEAFF.

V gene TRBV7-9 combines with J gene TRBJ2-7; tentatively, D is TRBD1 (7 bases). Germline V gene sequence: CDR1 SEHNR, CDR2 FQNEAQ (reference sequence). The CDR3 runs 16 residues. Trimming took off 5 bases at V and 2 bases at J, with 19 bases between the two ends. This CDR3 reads CASSAGGGTAAYEQYF. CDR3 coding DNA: TGTGCCAGCAGCGCCGGAGGGGGGACAGCCGCCTACGAGCAGTACTTC. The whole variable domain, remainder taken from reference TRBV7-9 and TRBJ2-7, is DTGVSQNPRHKITKRGQNVTFRCDPISEHNRLYWYRQTLGQGPEFLTYFQNEAQLEKSRLLSDRFSAERPKGSFSTLEIQRTEQGDSAMYLCASSAGGGTAAYEQYFGPGTRLTVT.

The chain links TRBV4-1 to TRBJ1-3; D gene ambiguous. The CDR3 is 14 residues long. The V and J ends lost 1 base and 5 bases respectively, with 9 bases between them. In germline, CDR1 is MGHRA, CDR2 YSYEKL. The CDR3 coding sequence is TGCGCCAGCAGCCAAGCTGGTATTAGAAACACCATATATTTT. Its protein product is CASSQAGIRNTIYF.

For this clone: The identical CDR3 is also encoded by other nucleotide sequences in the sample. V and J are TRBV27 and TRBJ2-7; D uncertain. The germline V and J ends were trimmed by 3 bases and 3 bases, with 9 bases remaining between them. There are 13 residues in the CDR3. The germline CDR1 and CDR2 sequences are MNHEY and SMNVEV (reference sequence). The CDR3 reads CASSLGFSYEQYF. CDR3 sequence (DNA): TGTGCCAGCAGTTTGGGGTTCAGCTACGAGCAGTACTTC.

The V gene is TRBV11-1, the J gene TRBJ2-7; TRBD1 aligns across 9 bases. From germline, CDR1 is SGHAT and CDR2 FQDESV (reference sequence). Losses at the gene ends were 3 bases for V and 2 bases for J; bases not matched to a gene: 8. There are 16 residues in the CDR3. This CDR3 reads CASSFDPGQGTYEQYF. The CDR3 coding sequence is TGTGCCAGCAGCTTCGATCCGGGACAGGGCACCTACGAGCAGTACTTC.